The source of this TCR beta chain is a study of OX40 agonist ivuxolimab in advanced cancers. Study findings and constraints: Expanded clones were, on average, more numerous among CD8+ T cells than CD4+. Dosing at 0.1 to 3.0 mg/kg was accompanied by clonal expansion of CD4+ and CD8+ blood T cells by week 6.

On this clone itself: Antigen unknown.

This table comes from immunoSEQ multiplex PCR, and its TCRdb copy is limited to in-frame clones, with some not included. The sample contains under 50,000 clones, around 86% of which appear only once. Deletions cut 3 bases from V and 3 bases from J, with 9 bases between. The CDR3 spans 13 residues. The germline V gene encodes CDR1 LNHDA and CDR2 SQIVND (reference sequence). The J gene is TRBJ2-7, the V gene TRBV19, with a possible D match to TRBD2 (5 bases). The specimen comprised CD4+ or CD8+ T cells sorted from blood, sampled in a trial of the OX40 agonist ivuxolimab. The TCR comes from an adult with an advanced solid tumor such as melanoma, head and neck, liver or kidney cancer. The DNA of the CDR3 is TGTGCCAGTAGTATGGGGAGAGGCTACGAGCAGTACTTC. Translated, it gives CASSMGRGYEQYF.